These 18 T cell receptor beta chains were all obtained from the same sample, sequenced in a study of tumor-infiltrating lymphocytes in oesophageal squamous cell carcinoma. MiXCR, applied by TCRdb to the PCR reads, yields one record per CDR3 protein. The sample comprises about 11,000 distinct CDR3 sequences, 52% of which are singletons, and about 20% rests with the top ten. Specimen: esophageal tumor tissue. These receptors came from a female donor with esophageal squamous cell carcinoma.

This clonotype was detected only a few times. The gene calls are TRBV7-3 and TRBJ2-4, with D tentatively TRBD1 (5 bases). The J call is uncertain, as TRBJ2-1 better fits the DNA end. Germline V gives CDR1 SGHTA, CDR2 FQGTGA. CDR3 size: 13 residues. The CDR3 here is CASSLARDNEQFF. The CDR3 DNA follows: TGTGCCAGCAGCTTAGCCAGGGACAATGAGCAGTTCTTC.

This clonotype is categorized as medium-sized (0.01 to 0.1%). The rearrangement links TRBV28 to TRBJ2-3, with D perhaps TRBD1 (5 bases). The CDR3 extends over 15 amino acids. The V and J ends lost 3 bases and 2 bases respectively, with 12 bases between them. In germline, CDR1 is MDHEN, CDR2 SYDVKM. The CDR3 nucleotides read TGTGCCAGCAGTTTCCAGACAGCCCACACAGATACGCAGTATTTT. Translating gives CASSFQTAHTDTQYF.

The CDR3 DNA follows: TGCAGTGCTAGAGTGGGCGGGGGGGCCTACGAGCAGTACTTC. It encodes CSARVGGGAYEQYF. The chain has TRBV20-1 and TRBJ2-5; 9 bases map to TRBD2. The end of the DNA aligns better with TRBJ2-7, so the J call may be wrong. CDR1 and CDR2 (germline): DFQATT, SNEGSKA (reference sequence). CDR3 length: 14 amino acids.

The chain employs TRBV7-6 and TRBJ2-1, with 9 nucleotides matching TRBD2. The CDR3 is 14 amino acids. CDR1 is SGHVS and CDR2 is FNYEAQ in the germline V gene. Germline trimming cut 1 base from V and 12 bases from J; bases unmatched to any gene: 7. DNA of the CDR3: TGTGCCAGCAGCTTAGTGGCGGGGGGGACCGGGCAGTTCTTC. The encoded protein is CASSLVAGGTGQFF.

The genes are TRBV7-4 and TRBJ2-6; 7 nucleotides line up with TRBD1. The DNA end is more similar to TRBJ2-7, so the J call may be wrong. The V gene's germline CDR1 is SGHVT and CDR2 SQSDAQ. This CDR3 comprises 15 residues. CDR3 DNA: TGTGCCAGCAGCCCACCTCCGGGACAGCACAATGAGCAGTACTTC. Protein product: CASSPPPGQHNEQYF.

This clonotype was counted at least ten times. The rearrangement links TRBV5-6 to TRBJ1-2; TRBD1 aligns across 8 bases. The germline V gene has CDR1 SGHDT and CDR2 YYEEEE. V was pared by 2 bases and J by 8 bases, with 8 bases of the junction left unmatched. The CDR3 is made up of 14 amino acids. The CDR3 loop is CASSFRGQGRGYTF. CDR3 in DNA: TGTGCCAGCAGCTTCCGTGGACAGGGTCGGGGCTACACCTTC. The full variable domain, its missing parts supplied by reference TRBV5-6 and TRBJ1-2, is DAGVTQSPTHLIKTRGQQVTLRCSPKSGHDTVSWYQQALGQGPQFIFQYYEEEERQRGNFPDRFSGHQFPNYSSELNVNALLLGDSALYLCASSFRGQGRGYTFGSGTRLTVV.

This clonotype was recorded at least ten times. The V and J genes are TRBV2 and TRBJ2-1; D is possibly TRBD1 or TRBD2 (7 bases each). The V end lost 0 bases, the J end lost 5 bases, and 20 bases lay between the germline ends. Germline V gene sequence: CDR1 SNHLY, CDR2 FYNNEI. The CDR3 has 18 amino acids. CDR3 nucleotide sequence: TGTGCCAGCAGTGAAGCTCCACCAGGGGGGGTCATTAACAATGAGCAGTTCTTC. Protein product: CASSEAPPGGVINNEQFF.

The chain couples TRBV7-3 to TRBJ2-6; 7 bases map to TRBD1. The germline CDR1 and CDR2 sequences are SGHTA and FQGTGA. This CDR3 has 18 residues. Unmatched junction bases numbered 13, after V lost 6 bases and J lost 2 bases. The CDR3 DNA is TGTGCCAGCAGTCGTCGGGCAGGGGGAACAGCTGGGGCCAACGTCCTGACTTTC. This encodes CASSRRAGGTAGANVLTF.

This clonotype came up many times. V and J are TRBV24-1 and TRBJ2-3; 8 bases agree with TRBD1. The CDR3 length is 16 residues. The V segment lost 3 bases and the J segment 1 base; nucleotides outside the gene matches: 5. The germline gives CDR1 KGHDR, CDR2 SFDVKD. Here the CDR3 DNA reads TGTGCCACCAGTGATGCCGGACAGGGTGGCACAGATACGCAGTATTTT. This gives the protein CATSDAGQGGTDTQYF.

In this sample, this clonotype turned up a few times. The V and J genes are TRBV28 and TRBJ1-1, with unresolved D. The CDR3 spans 12 residues. The V gene lost 3 bases and the J gene lost 7 bases, with 9 bases spanning the gap. Germline V gives CDR1 MDHEN, CDR2 SYDVKM. CDR3 nucleotides: TGTGCCAGCAGTTTGGGATGGGTTGAAGCTTTCTTT. Protein sequence: CASSLGWVEAFF. Supplemented by reference TRBV28 and TRBJ1-1, the full variable domain reads DVKVTQSSRYLVKRTGEKVFLECVQDMDHENMFWYRQDPGLGLRLIYFSYDVKMKEKGDIPEGYSVSREKKERFSLILESASTNQTSMYLCASSLGWVEAFFGQGTRLTVV.

CDR3 sequence reads: CASSDTSGNYNEQFF. In DNA, the CDR3 is TGTGCCAGCAGCGATACTAGCGGGAACTACAATGAGCAGTTCTTC. The chain links TRBV7-2 to TRBJ2-1; 10 bases fit TRBD2. The germline V gene has CDR1 SGHTA and CDR2 FQGNSA. CDR3 size: 15 residues. The junction had 4 bases not matched to a gene; V was cut back by 5 bases and J by 3 bases.

The chain combines TRBV7-6 with TRBJ2-4; TRBD2 aligns across 9 bases. Gene TRBJ2-1 matches the end of the DNA better, so the J call may be wrong. CDR3 length: 20 residues. Per the germline V gene, CDR1 is SGHVS and CDR2 is FNYEAQ. The CDR3 region has the DNA TGTGCCAGCAGCTTAGTACAAGGGACTAGCAGGGTAGTGTCCTACAATGAGCAGTTCTTC. Protein: CASSLVQGTSRVVSYNEQFF.

This clonotype showed up many times. The chain links TRBV6-1 to TRBJ2-2; D may be TRBD1 (5 bases). The germline gives CDR1 MNHNS, CDR2 SASEGT. The CDR3 length is 15 residues. Trimming pared 5 bases from V and 2 bases from J, leaving 12 bases between. The CDR3 DNA sequence: TGTGCCAGCAGTCGGACACTCATTAACACCGGGGAGCTGTTTTTT. It translates to CASSRTLINTGELFF.

This clonotype was found many times. This sequence joins TRBV7-9 and TRBJ2-1, with D possibly TRBD1 on 6 matching bases. This CDR3 contains 16 residues. The V and J ends lost 4 bases and 0 bases respectively, with 13 bases between them. The germline V gene encodes CDR1 SEHNR and CDR2 FQNEAQ (reference sequence). In DNA, the CDR3 is TGTGCCAGCAGCTCCTGGACAGTGAGCTCCTACAATGAGCAGTTCTTC. Protein: CASSSWTVSSYNEQFF.

The rearrangement uses TRBV7-6 and TRBJ2-5, with 9 bases matching TRBD1. CDR3 length: 12 amino acids. V was pared by 7 bases and J by 4 bases, with 1 base of the junction left unmatched. CDR1 and CDR2 (germline): SGHVS, FNYEAQ. The CDR3 DNA reads TGTGCCAGCAAGGACAGGGGAGAGACCCAGTACTTC. Translation gives CASKDRGETQYF.

The chain combines TRBV5-4 with TRBJ2-5, with D perhaps TRBD2 (6 bases). CDR3 size: 15 residues. Germline CDR1 is SGHNT and CDR2 is YYREEE (reference sequence). V was cut by 0 bases and J by 5 bases, with 14 bases left in between. The DNA of the CDR3 is TGTGCCAGCAGCTTGGAGCTCGGGGGAAGGGAGACCCAGTACTTC. Translated, it gives CASSLELGGRETQYF.

The table lists this clonotype with a few counts. The chain combines TRBV7-8 with TRBJ2-6, with D possibly matching TRBD1 (5 bases). The V and J ends lost 6 bases and 4 bases respectively, with 19 bases between them. This CDR3 is built from 17 residues. Germline CDR1 reads SGHVS; CDR2 reads FQNEAQ. The CDR3 loop is CASSIRQWPAGANVLTF. CDR3 DNA: TGTGCCAGCAGTATCAGACAGTGGCCAGCAGGGGCCAACGTCCTGACTTTC.

The chain uses TRBV6-1 and TRBJ2-3; no definite D call. The germline V gene encodes CDR1 MNHNS and CDR2 SASEGT. This CDR3 has 12 residues. V lost 2 bases and J lost 8, with 8 bases in between. The CDR3 coding sequence is TGTGCCAGCAGTGAATGGGGTACTACGCAGTATTTT. Its protein is CASSEWGTTQYF.